This T cell receptor beta chain was sequenced in a study of T cells in Graves' hyperthyroidism and ophthalmopathy. The overall study: Peripheral blood samples were taken at initial diagnosis, prior to any treatment. Study outcomes and limitations: Blood also held most thyroid clonotypes expanded beyond 0.001.

In its sample, this clonotype was seen a few times. The antigen is unknown. The authors deemed Graves' hyperthyroidism stable absent ophthalmopathy progression within 18 months. A roughly 9.3 ml volume of fresh peripheral blood provided the PBMCs. Amplification targeted TCR beta CDR3 regions from RNA transcripts. HTBI primers were the set used in a first-round RT-PCR of the TCR CDR3. Each CDR3 protein gets one entry after TCRdb re-called the multiplex PCR reads with MiXCR. The table lists about 480,000 distinct CDR3 sequences, around 15% of them singletons, with around 17% in the top ten. Germline V gene data show CDR1 as MDHEN and CDR2 as SYDVKM. The CDR3 length is 15 residues. Trimming removed 1 base at V and 5 bases at J, with 14 bases between.

The V call is TRBV28, the J call TRBJ2-5, with unresolved D. Sequencing used blood. This TCR came from a woman between 18 and 29 years old with Graves' hyperthyroidism. In DNA form, the CDR3 reads TGTGCCAGCAGTTTATCCACCTACCCGGGCGAGACCCAGTACTTC. Translating gives CASSLSTYPGETQYF. The full variable domain, rest sourced from reference TRBV28 and TRBJ2-5, is DVKVTQSSRYLVKRTGEKVFLECVQDMDHENMFWYRQDPGLGLRLIYFSYDVKMKEKGDIPEGYSVSREKKERFSLILESASTNQTSMYLCASSLSTYPGETQYFGPGTRLLVL.